These 30 T cell receptor beta chains were sequenced from one sample in a study of beta chain features in type 1 diabetes. Reverse transcribing all isolated RNA meant expressed TCRB transcripts were sequenced. Some clones are missing from TCRdb's copy, which holds only in-frame ones; the method was immunoSEQ multiplex PCR. Of roughly 450,000 clones in the sample, 14% were seen once. The specimen sequenced was naive CD4+ T cells from blood. Receptor source: a man younger than 40 in good health.

This clone has just a few counts. This chain joins TRBV5-1 and TRBJ2-6; TRBD1 might be the D (5 bases). Trimming stripped 1 base from V and 3 bases from J, with 11 bases between. The CDR3 is 16 amino acids. The germline CDR1 and CDR2 sequences are SGHRS and YFSETQ. The CDR3 nucleotides are TGCGCCAGCAGCTTGTCCGCCAGGGATGGGGCCAACGTCCTGACTTTC. This gives the protein CASSLSARDGANVLTF.

The chain carries TRBV4-3 and TRBJ1-2, with D hard to call. The CDR3 consists of 15 residues. Trimming cost V 1 base and J 5 bases, with 14 bases left between them. Germline CDR1 reads LGHNA; CDR2 reads YSLEER. The DNA for the CDR3 is TGCGCCAGCAGCCAAGCTCTGGACCGGGGTTATGGCTACACCTTC. This gives the protein CASSQALDRGYGYTF.

V gene TRBV7-3 combines with J gene TRBJ2-1; 8 bases match TRBD2. The CDR3 runs 14 residues. CDR1 is SGHTA, CDR2 FQGTGA, per germline. V lost 5 bases, J lost 3 bases, and 3 bases stayed unmatched. The CDR3 sequence is CASSQGTSYNEQFF. The CDR3 coding sequence is TGTGCCAGCAGCCAGGGGACTAGCTACAATGAGCAGTTCTTC.

The rearrangement joins TRBV6-5 to TRBJ2-3, with D possibly TRBD2 on 5 matching bases. The germline CDR1 and CDR2 sequences are MNHEY and SVGAGI. Trimming stripped 3 bases from V and 0 bases from J, with 10 bases between. CDR3 length equals 15 residues. CDR3 residues: CASSYMTGSTDTQYF. The CDR3 region has the DNA TGTGCCAGCAGTTATATGACGGGAAGCACAGATACGCAGTATTTT.

The chain carries TRBV7-2 and TRBJ2-3; 12 bases match TRBD2. V shed 4 bases and J 6 bases; nucleotides not matched to a gene: 8. The germline gives CDR1 SGHTA, CDR2 FQGNSA. This CDR3 is 16 amino acids long. The DNA for the CDR3 is TGTGCCAGCAGCTCGGGACCGGGACTAGCGGGCGATACGCAGTATTTT. The encoded protein is CASSSGPGLAGDTQYF. The complete variable domain, with remaining parts taken from reference TRBV7-2 and TRBJ2-3, reads GAGVSQSPSNKVTEKGKDVELRCDPISGHTALYWYRQSLGQGLEFLIYFQGNSAPDKSGLPSDRFSAERTGGSVSTLTIQRTQQEDSAVYLCASSSGPGLAGDTQYFGPGTRLTVL.

This chain uses TRBV29-1 with TRBJ1-3; TRBD1 matches 7 bases. The CDR3 contains 14 residues. Germline assignment: CDR1 SQVTM and CDR2 ANQGSEA. V shed 4 bases and J 2 bases; nucleotides not matched to a gene: 5. CDR3 residues: CSVGYGTAGNTIYF. For the CDR3, the DNA is TGCAGCGTTGGTTACGGGACAGCTGGAAACACCATATATTTT.

The rearrangement uses TRBV18 and TRBJ2-6; 7 bases are a match to TRBD1. Germline CDR1 is KGHSH and CDR2 is LQKENI. The ends lost 5 bases at V and 2 bases at J; junction bases unmatched: 6. The CDR3 contains 16 residues. CDR3 residues: CASSTYTGAGANVLTF. The CDR3 bases are TGTGCCAGCTCAACCTACACAGGGGCTGGGGCCAACGTCCTGACTTTC.

This clone was seen a few times. The V and J genes are TRBV6-5 and TRBJ1-1; D not resolved. Trimming pared 2 bases from V and 4 bases from J, leaving 8 bases between. The CDR3 runs to 13 residues. From germline, CDR1 is MNHEY and CDR2 SVGAGI. CDR3 sequence: CASSYGWGTEAFF. The DNA for the CDR3 is TGTGCCAGCAGTTACGGTTGGGGCACTGAAGCTTTCTTT.

This clone was found many times. The chain recombines TRBV11-2 with TRBJ2-1, with unresolved D. The V gene's germline CDR1 is SGHAT and CDR2 FQNNGV. CDR3 length equals 11 residues. V dropped 5 bases and J dropped 4 bases, with 3 bases sitting between them. CDR3 sequence: CASSQYNEQFF. The CDR3 DNA sequence: TGTGCCAGCAGCCAATACAATGAGCAGTTCTTC.

On this clone itself: Other nucleotide sequences in the sample specify the same CDR3. V and J are TRBV30 and TRBJ1-5; the D is unclear. V dropped 1 base and J dropped 1 base, with 2 bases sitting between them. The CDR3 is made up of 12 amino acids. Germline CDR1 reads GTSNPN; CDR2 reads SVGIG (reference sequence). The CDR3 DNA is TGTGCCTGGAGTGGCAGCAATCAGCCCCAGCATTTT. Translation: CAWSGSNQPQHF.

The chain carries TRBV7-6 and TRBJ2-6, with 8 nucleotides matching TRBD1. The CDR3 contains 17 residues. Germline trimming cut 3 bases from V and 1 base from J; bases unmatched to any gene: 5. Per germline, CDR1 SGHVS and CDR2 FNYEAQ. The CDR3 coding sequence is TGTGCCAGCAGCTTGTTCAGGGGGCGGTCTGGGGCCAACGTCCTGACTTTC. Translating gives CASSLFRGRSGANVLTF.

This clone has only a few counts. V gene TRBV7-8 combines with J gene TRBJ2-1, with 9 bases fitting TRBD1. The CDR3 contains 15 residues. V trimming: 3 bases; J trimming: 7 bases; junction bases outside the gene matches: 7. Germline V gene sequence: CDR1 SGHVS, CDR2 FQNEAQ. Here the CDR3 DNA reads TGTGCCAGCAGCTTGTTTCGGACAGGGGTAAATGAGCAGTTCTTC. Amino acids: CASSLFRTGVNEQFF.

The chain couples TRBV5-4 to TRBJ2-3; maybe TRBD2 (5 bases). This CDR3 has 14 amino acids. Germline V CDR1 and CDR2: SGHNT, YYREEE (reference sequence). Deletions cut 0 bases from V and 4 bases from J, with 9 bases between. Written as DNA, the CDR3 is TGTGCCAGCAGCTTGGGACGGGAATCAGATACGCAGTATTTT. It specifies CASSLGRESDTQYF.

There are a few counts of this clone. This sequence joins TRBV30 and TRBJ2-2; 8 nucleotides agree with TRBD2. V shed 4 bases, J shed 3 bases, and the junction held 7 bases outside the gene matches. This CDR3 has 15 amino acids. Looked up from germline, CDR1 is GTSNPN and CDR2 is SVGIG (reference sequence). CDR3 in DNA: TGTGCCTGGATGGTTGCGGGAGGTTACACCGGGGAGCTGTTTTTT. This sequence encodes CAWMVAGGYTGELFF.

This clone was counted a few times. Other DNA variants within this sample encode the same CDR3. The gene calls are TRBV18 and TRBJ2-5; 7 bases agree with TRBD2. With 0 bases clipped from V and 1 base from J, the junction kept 2 bases outside the gene matches. Germline CDR1 and CDR2: KGHSH and LQKENI. The CDR3 has 15 amino acids. CDR3 residues: CASSPPGGLQETQYF. In DNA, the CDR3 is TGTGCCAGCTCACCACCGGGAGGGCTCCAAGAGACCCAGTACTTC.

The chain combines TRBV7-9 with TRBJ2-5; 7 bases fit TRBD1. The V gene's germline CDR1 is SEHNR and CDR2 FQNEAQ (reference sequence). With 8 bases clipped from V and 1 base from J, the junction kept 7 bases outside the gene matches. This CDR3 is 14 amino acids long. CDR3 protein: CASGGRGTQETQYF. CDR3 in DNA: TGTGCCAGCGGAGGCAGGGGGACCCAAGAGACCCAGTACTTC.

This clone was seen only a few times. This chain uses TRBV4-1 with TRBJ2-7; D possibly corresponds to TRBD1 (5 bases). CDR1 is MGHRA and CDR2 is YSYEKL in the germline V gene. Between the trimmed V and J ends, which lost 4 bases and 2 bases, there was a span of 18 bases. CDR3 length: 16 amino acids. The CDR3 reads CASSPDRGPRTYEQYF. DNA for the CDR3: TGCGCCAGCAGCCCGGATAGGGGTCCTCGTACCTACGAGCAGTACTTC.

This clone has a handful of counts. The gene calls are TRBV4-3 and TRBJ2-5; 8 nucleotides line up with TRBD1. J gave up 5 bases and V 5 bases, and 7 bases lay outside the gene matches. There are 14 residues in the CDR3. CDR1 is LGHNA, CDR2 YSLEER, per germline. The CDR3: CASSEDRVMETQYF. The CDR3 DNA follows: TGCGCCAGCAGCGAGGACAGGGTCATGGAGACCCAGTACTTC.

Only a few counts were recorded for this clone. The chain joins TRBV6-5 to TRBJ2-2; D is possibly TRBD2 (5 bases). This CDR3 spans 12 amino acids. Germline CDR1 reads MNHEY; CDR2 reads SVGAGI. V dropped 11 bases and J dropped 5 bases, with 12 bases sitting between them. The DNA of the CDR3 is TGTGCCGGGCGGAGCGGTACCGGGGAGCTGTTTTTT. The encoded protein is CAGRSGTGELFF.

This chain connects TRBV9 to TRBJ1-6; D is possibly TRBD1 (6 bases). In germline, CDR1 is SGDLS, CDR2 YYNGEE. Trimming took off 0 bases at V and 0 bases at J, with 7 bases between the two ends. This CDR3 is built from 16 residues. This chain's CDR3 is CASSVEGGSYNSPLHF. The CDR3 DNA reads TGTGCCAGCAGCGTAGAGGGGGGCTCCTATAATTCACCCCTCCACTTT.

This clone was counted between two and nine times. V gene TRBV19 combines with J gene TRBJ2-5; unclear D gene. CDR1 is LNHDA, CDR2 SQIVND, per germline (reference sequence). Trimming removed 5 bases from V and 5 bases from J, with 9 bases in between. This CDR3 has 12 amino acids. CDR3 nucleotide sequence: TGTGCCAGTAGTGTAAAAGGGGAGACCCAGTACTTC. As protein: CASSVKGETQYF. Together with reference TRBV19 and TRBJ2-5, the CDR3 gives the full variable domain: DGGITQSPKYLFRKEGQNVTLSCEQNLNHDAMYWYRQDPGQGLRLIYYSQIVNDFQKGDIAEGYSVSREKKESFPLTVTSAQKNPTAFYLCASSVKGETQYFGPGTRLLVL.

In its sample, this clone was seen a few times. The V gene is TRBV7-2, the J gene TRBJ2-3; TRBD2 aligns across 8 bases. Germline CDR1 is SGHTA and CDR2 is FQGNSA. The J segment lost 3 bases and the V segment lost 3 bases, leaving 8 bases of the junction unmatched. This CDR3 spans 16 amino acids. DNA for the CDR3: TGTGCCAGCAGCTTTTGGGCTAGCGGGCCTACAGATACGCAGTATTTT. Its translation: CASSFWASGPTDTQYF.

This clone was seen a handful of times. The V and J genes are TRBV4-2 and TRBJ1-5, with TRBD1 matching 7 bases. V shed 6 bases, J shed 1 base, and the junction held 3 bases outside the gene matches. The CDR3 runs 14 residues. Germline assignment: CDR1 LGHNA and CDR2 YNFKEQ. The CDR3 bases are TGTGCCAGCAGTACAGGGGCGAGCAATCAGCCCCAGCATTTT. This sequence encodes CASSTGASNQPQHF.

CDR3 DNA sequence: TGTGCCAGCAGCTTCGGACTAGCGACAGATACGCAGTATTTT. Translating gives CASSFGLATDTQYF. This rearrangement joins TRBV7-2 to TRBJ2-3; 9 bases agree with TRBD2. This CDR3 has 14 amino acids. With 3 bases clipped from V and 3 bases from J, the junction kept 1 base outside the gene matches. The germline CDR1 and CDR2 sequences are SGHTA and FQGNSA.

There are a few counts of this clone. The V gene is TRBV9, the J gene TRBJ1-1; perhaps TRBD1 as D (6 bases). The ends were cut back, 4 bases at V and 3 bases at J, with 16 bases in the middle. Germline lookup yields CDR1 SGDLS and CDR2 YYNGEE. This CDR3 has 15 residues. CDR3 nucleotides: TGTGCCAGCAGCAAAACAGGGTTGTTCGACACTGAAGCTTTCTTT. Amino acid sequence: CASSKTGLFDTEAFF.

The rearrangement joins TRBV6-6 to TRBJ1-1, with D hard to call. The V gene's germline CDR1 is MNHNY and CDR2 SVGAGI (reference sequence). Trimming removed 8 bases at V and 4 bases at J, with 14 bases between. The CDR3 sequence is 13 residues long. The chain's CDR3 is CASGAAVGTEAFF. CDR3 in DNA: TGTGCCAGCGGAGCCGCGGTTGGCACTGAAGCTTTCTTT.

The V gene is TRBV2, the J gene TRBJ2-5; TRBD1 might be the D (6 bases). This CDR3 comprises 14 residues. Trimming removed 8 bases at V and 10 bases at J, with 23 bases between. Germline V gene data show CDR1 as SNHLY and CDR2 as FYNNEI. The CDR3 nucleotides are TGTGCCAGCCAGGATGGGACAAACAAAGTGAGCCAGTACTTC. Protein sequence: CASQDGTNKVSQYF.

The rearrangement joins TRBV9 to TRBJ2-5; 10 nucleotides line up with TRBD1. The CDR3 sequence is 16 residues long. Germline trimming cut 4 bases from V and 5 bases from J; bases unmatched to any gene: 11. CDR1 and CDR2 (germline): SGDLS, YYNGEE. CDR3 bases: TGTGCCAGCAGCCCCGGGACAGGGGATTTTGGGGAGACCCAGTACTTC. Translation gives CASSPGTGDFGETQYF.

CDR3 nucleotides: TGTGCCAGCAGCCGCCGGACAGGTTCCGTAGGAATGAACACTGAAGCTTTCTTT. This sequence encodes CASSRRTGSVGMNTEAFF. The rearrangement uses TRBV7-8 and TRBJ1-1; 7 bases are shared with TRBD1. The CDR3 totals 18 residues. After removal of 5 bases from V and 0 bases from J, the junction contained 15 bases not matched to a gene. Germline V gives CDR1 SGHVS, CDR2 FQNEAQ.

CDR3: CASSLETGISSGYTF. Written as DNA, the CDR3 is TGCGCCAGCAGCTTGGAGACAGGGATATCGAGCGGCTACACCTTC. The chain couples TRBV5-1 to TRBJ1-2; TRBD1 agrees at 7 bases. CDR1 is SGHRS and CDR2 is YFSETQ in the germline V gene. This CDR3 is 15 amino acids long. V was pared by 0 bases and J by 8 bases, with 10 bases of the junction left unmatched.